The 31 T cell receptor beta chains presented below share a single source sample, sequenced in a study of shared clonotypes between healthy human individuals (dated by TCRdb to 2020 to 2021). CD8 naive samples were CD45RO-negative cells positively selected for CCR7, giving a CD45RA+CCR7+ population that excluded TemRA cells. Library prep was done by the immunoSEQ multiplex PCR assay. TCRdb retrieved this table from immuneACCESS and kept in-frame rearrangements only. Not all clones are present; in checked studies, unresolved V genes account for under half, and no reason is known for the remainder. The sample profile shows hundreds of thousands of clones; approximately 95% of them were found once. Around 0.11% of the sample is in the top ten clones. Sequencing was carried out using naive CD8+ T cells sorted from blood. This specimen's cell subset or site label, per the study, means: CD45RA+CCR7+. These receptors were collected from a woman aged 25 to 39 in good health.

The chain uses TRBV7-9 and TRBJ2-1; D perhaps matches TRBD2 (7 bases). The CDR3 totals 16 residues. Trimming stripped 5 bases from V and 6 bases from J, with 20 bases between. In germline, CDR1 is SEHNR, CDR2 FQNEAQ (reference sequence). The CDR3 sequence is CASSPKGGWAVNEQFF. CDR3 nucleotides: TGTGCCAGCAGCCCAAAGGGGGGGTGGGCAGTCAATGAGCAGTTCTTC.

The chain combines TRBV12-5 with TRBJ2-7; possibly TRBD1 for D (5 bases). Trimming pared 6 bases from V and 5 bases from J, leaving 14 bases between. This CDR3 region has 13 residues. Germline-derived CDR1 and CDR2 are LGHNT and FRNRAP. The CDR3, as DNA: TGTGCTAGTGGCCTAGGGCAGGACAACGAGCAGTACTTC. It encodes CASGLGQDNEQYF.

The rearrangement uses TRBV27 and TRBJ2-1; TRBD1 matches 12 bases. There are 19 residues in the CDR3. The germline V gene encodes CDR1 MNHEY and CDR2 SMNVEV (reference sequence). V shed 8 bases and J 1 base; nucleotides not matched to a gene: 15. The CDR3 nucleotides read TGTGCCAGCTGTACTCCGGGACAGGGGGCCATTAGGTCCTACAATGAGCAGTTCTTC. As protein: CASCTPGQGAIRSYNEQFF.

In its sample, this clone was seen once. The chain recombines TRBV28 with TRBJ2-3; the D gene is possibly TRBD2 (6 bases). Germline CDR1 MDHEN, CDR2 SYDVKM. Trimming cost V 10 bases and J 2 bases, with 22 bases left between them. The CDR3 contains 16 residues. In nucleotides, the CDR3 is TGTGCCAACTCGATCGTGCGGGGCGGGGTCACAGATACGCAGTATTTT. It specifies CANSIVRGGVTDTQYF.

The rearrangement uses TRBV28 and TRBJ2-3; TRBD2 is a possible D gene (6 bases). Germline lookup yields CDR1 MDHEN and CDR2 SYDVKM. V was pared by 5 bases and J by 0 bases, with 18 bases between. This CDR3 spans 17 amino acids. The CDR3 loop is CASSPSEGTASTDTQYF. The DNA for the CDR3 is TGTGCCAGCAGTCCTTCGGAGGGGACTGCTAGCACAGATACGCAGTATTTT.

The chain has TRBV18 and TRBJ1-2, with 7 bases identical to TRBD1. The CDR3 contains 15 residues. After removal of 4 bases from V and 6 bases from J, the junction contained 11 bases not matched to a gene. The V gene's germline CDR1 is KGHSH and CDR2 LQKENI. The CDR3 loop is CASSRPGQMIDGYTF. CDR3 nucleotide sequence: TGTGCCAGCTCACGACCGGGACAGATGATTGATGGCTACACCTTC.

CDR3 nucleotides: TGCGCCAGCAGCCAGCTGAGGGGAAACACTGAAGCTTTCTTT. Protein: CASSQLRGNTEAFF. J is TRBJ1-1 and V is TRBV4-1; TRBD1 might be the D (5 bases). CDR1 MGHRA and CDR2 YSYEKL come from the germline V gene. The ends were cut back, 3 bases at V and 2 bases at J, with 10 bases in the middle. CDR3 length equals 14 residues.

The genes are TRBV7-9 and TRBJ2-7; perhaps TRBD2 as D (5 bases). Germline CDR1 is SEHNR and CDR2 is FQNEAQ (reference sequence). The V end lost 5 bases, the J end lost 5 bases, and 13 bases lay between the germline ends. The CDR3 extends over 13 amino acids. Here the CDR3 DNA reads TGTGCCAGCAGCCAAATAAGCGGCGACGAGCAGTACTTC. Protein: CASSQISGDEQYF.

The rearrangement links TRBV27 to TRBJ2-7; D gene unclear. Trimming stripped 2 bases from V and 3 bases from J, with 8 bases between. The length of the CDR3 is 13 residues. Germline V gene lookup returns CDR1 MNHEY and CDR2 SMNVEV (reference sequence). CDR3 coding DNA: TGTGCCAGCAGTTTAACCGAAGTCTACGAGCAGTACTTC. This gives the protein CASSLTEVYEQYF.

This clone was picked up a small number of times. The V call is TRBV28, the J call TRBJ1-2, with D unclear. Trimming took 6 bases from V and 4 from J, leaving 9 bases between them. CDR3 size: 12 residues. From germline, CDR1 is MDHEN and CDR2 SYDVKM. The CDR3 coding sequence is TGTGCCAGCAGCGCCCAACTCTATGGCTACACCTTC. It is translated as CASSAQLYGYTF.

This chain uses TRBV7-9 with TRBJ2-5; the D gene is possibly TRBD1 (5 bases). The CDR3 loop spans 14 amino acids. Per germline, CDR1 SEHNR and CDR2 FQNEAQ (reference sequence). V was clipped by 4 bases and J by 0 bases, with 9 bases between them. This CDR3 reads CASSSMDNQETQYF. The CDR3, as DNA: TGTGCCAGCAGCTCTATGGACAACCAAGAGACCCAGTACTTC. The whole variable domain, filled in from reference TRBV7-9 and TRBJ2-5, reads DTGVSQNPRHKITKRGQNVTFRCDPISEHNRLYWYRQTLGQGPEFLTYFQNEAQLEKSRLLSDRFSAERPKGSFSTLEIQRTEQGDSAMYLCASSSMDNQETQYFGPGTRLLVL.

The rearrangement uses TRBV19 and TRBJ1-1; the D is unclear. The V and J ends lost 7 bases and 4 bases respectively, with 16 bases between them. The V gene's germline CDR1 is LNHDA and CDR2 SQIVND (reference sequence). The CDR3 has 14 residues. Here the CDR3 reads CASTFRLLVTEAFF. Written as DNA, the CDR3 is TGTGCCAGTACTTTCAGGCTCTTAGTCACTGAAGCTTTCTTT.

This clone showed up just once. The chain is built from TRBV2 and TRBJ2-3; no clear D. The V gene's germline CDR1 is SNHLY and CDR2 FYNNEI. This CDR3 comprises 15 residues. The V end lost 3 bases, the J end lost 1 base, and 11 bases lay between the germline ends. This CDR3 reads CASSDGHLGTDTQYF. The CDR3 region has the DNA TGTGCCAGCAGTGACGGCCACCTAGGCACAGATACGCAGTATTTT.

The CDR3 reads CASSPTVNYGYTF. The CDR3 bases are TGCGCCAGCAGCCCGACAGTAAACTATGGCTACACCTTC. This chain joins TRBV4-1 and TRBJ1-2; TRBD1 is a possible D gene (5 bases). This CDR3 contains 13 residues. Germline V gene data show CDR1 as MGHRA and CDR2 as YSYEKL. Trimming removed 4 bases from V and 2 bases from J, with 8 bases in between.

V is TRBV29-1 and J is TRBJ2-5; no clear D. The last part of the DNA fits TRBJ2-7 better; the J call may be wrong. The CDR3 runs 11 residues. Germline V gives CDR1 SQVTM, CDR2 ANQGSEA. CDR3 region: CSVGSAYEQYF. For the CDR3, the DNA is TGCAGCGTTGGGTCGGCCTACGAGCAGTACTTC.

This sequence joins TRBV21-1 and TRBJ2-5; whether TRBD1, the table's D call, matches the DNA was not checked. TRBV21-1 is a pseudogene segment. The CDR3 length is 14 residues. In DNA form, the CDR3 reads TGTGCCAGCAGCGACACAGCCATCCAAGAGACCCAGTACTTC. It specifies CASSDTAIQETQYF.

The chain recombines TRBV12-5 with TRBJ2-1, with a tentative D call TRBD2 (5 bases). The CDR3 has 17 amino acids. Germline CDR1 LGHNT, CDR2 FRNRAP. Trimming took off 1 base at V and 4 bases at J, with 17 bases between the two ends. CDR3 bases: TGTGCTAGTGGTTTGGGCCCAGACTACCCAAGATACAATGAGCAGTTCTTC. It codes for CASGLGPDYPRYNEQFF.

The CDR3: CASSYIQDTQYF. DNA of the CDR3: TGTGCCAGCAGTTACATCCAAGATACGCAGTATTTT. This sequence joins TRBV6-6 and TRBJ2-3; D remains unclear. V lost 2 bases to trimming and J lost 5 bases, with 5 bases between them. Per germline, CDR1 MNHNY and CDR2 SVGAGI (reference sequence). The CDR3 totals 12 residues.

The J gene is TRBJ2-7, the V gene TRBV13; no clear D. CDR3 size: 14 residues. V gave up 0 bases and J gave up 1 base, with 7 bases separating them. The germline V gene encodes CDR1 PRHDT and CDR2 FYEKMQ (reference sequence). The CDR3 region has the DNA TGTGCCAGCAGCTTAGGCCTCGAGTCCTACGAGCAGTACTTC. This encodes CASSLGLESYEQYF.

The rearrangement links TRBV28 to TRBJ2-7; D ambiguous. The V and J ends lost 3 bases and 5 bases respectively, with 8 bases between them. Germline CDR1 and CDR2: MDHEN and SYDVKM. CDR3 length: 12 residues. The CDR3 DNA follows: TGTGCCAGCAGTTTTTCGTTGAACGAGCAGTACTTC. It encodes CASSFSLNEQYF.

The chain has TRBV7-6 and TRBJ2-2; unclear D gene. Trimming pared 1 base from V and 2 bases from J, leaving 14 bases between. Germline assignment: CDR1 SGHVS and CDR2 FNYEAQ. The CDR3 contains 17 residues. The CDR3 loop is CASSLVNHLRNTGELFF. The CDR3 DNA is TGTGCCAGCAGCTTAGTTAACCATCTACGAAACACCGGGGAGCTGTTTTTT.

The chain joins TRBV27 to TRBJ2-1; D is unclear. The CDR3 contains 15 residues. Germline loops: CDR1 MNHEY, CDR2 SMNVEV (reference sequence). Trimming removed 2 bases at V and 4 bases at J, with 12 bases between. Here the CDR3 DNA reads TGTGCCAGCAGTTTAGCAGGATTCGGGTACAATGAGCAGTTCTTC. It specifies CASSLAGFGYNEQFF.

V and J are TRBV19 and TRBJ1-2; maybe TRBD1 (5 bases). There are 18 residues in the CDR3. Germline V gene lookup returns CDR1 LNHDA and CDR2 SQIVND (reference sequence). Trimming removed 8 bases at V and 3 bases at J, with 28 bases between. The CDR3 is CASRRELTVLNSDYGYTF. The CDR3 region has the DNA TGTGCCAGTCGTCGGGAACTGACAGTTCTGAATTCCGACTATGGCTACACCTTC.

This chain joins TRBV2 and TRBJ1-3; D unclear. V was pared by 7 bases and J by 2 bases, with 9 bases between. Germline values: CDR1 SNHLY, CDR2 FYNNEI. The CDR3 sequence is 13 residues long. CDR3 region: CASIEVPGNTIYF. CDR3 bases: TGTGCCAGCATAGAAGTACCTGGAAACACCATATATTTT.

The CDR3 nucleotides read TGTGCCAGCTCATCCGGGAGGGACATAGTGGGCGAGCAGTACTTC. It specifies CASSSGRDIVGEQYF. This chain uses TRBV18 with TRBJ2-7, with TRBD2 identical over 8 bases. This CDR3 comprises 15 residues. V was clipped by 5 bases and J by 6 bases; unmatched bases: 12. In germline, CDR1 is KGHSH, CDR2 LQKENI. The full variable domain, completed using reference TRBV18 and TRBJ2-7, is NAGVMQNPRHLVRRRGQEARLRCSPMKGHSHVYWYRQLPEEGLKFMVYLQKENIIDESGMPKERFSAEFPKEGPSILRIQQVVRGDSAAYFCASSSGRDIVGEQYFGPGTRLTVT.

On this clone itself: Additional DNA sequences in this sample encode the identical CDR3. The gene calls are TRBV28 and TRBJ2-7; D not resolved. This CDR3 has 13 amino acids. The germline gives CDR1 MDHEN, CDR2 SYDVKM. Trimming removed 5 bases at V and 1 base at J, with 9 bases between. CDR3 DNA: TGTGCCAGCAGTCCGGGTCTTTCCTACGAGCAGTACTTC. This sequence encodes CASSPGLSYEQYF.

The rearrangement uses TRBV15 and TRBJ1-1; no clear D. The V end was cut by 2 bases, the J end by 6 bases, with 13 bases between. This CDR3 contains 14 residues. Germline CDR1 is LNHNV and CDR2 is YYDKDF (reference sequence). The DNA for the CDR3 is TGTGCCACCAGCAGACGTCCGAACCTCGCTGAAGCTTTCTTT. This translates into CATSRRPNLAEAFF.

This clone has only one observation. The chain links TRBV4-1 to TRBJ2-7, with 8 bases matching TRBD1. In germline, CDR1 is MGHRA, CDR2 YSYEKL. The CDR3 runs to 17 residues. Germline trimming cut 0 bases from V and 3 bases from J; bases unmatched to any gene: 10. The CDR3 here is CASSQDMETGDFYEQYF. CDR3 nucleotide sequence: TGCGCCAGCAGCCAAGATATGGAGACAGGGGACTTCTACGAGCAGTACTTC.

The chain links TRBV18 to TRBJ2-1; TRBD2 matches at 7 bases. The junction had 5 bases not matched to a gene; V was cut back by 4 bases and J by 8 bases. This CDR3 is 13 amino acids long. Germline CDR1 and CDR2: KGHSH and LQKENI. CDR3 sequence (DNA): TGTGCCAGCTCACTTTACCGGGGGGATGAGCAGTTCTTC. Amino acids: CASSLYRGDEQFF.

The gene calls are TRBV19 and TRBJ2-7; a weak D match, TRBD1 (6 bases). Germline values: CDR1 LNHDA, CDR2 SQIVND (reference sequence). Trimming cost V 5 bases and J 2 bases, with 10 bases left between them. The CDR3 covers 13 residues. CDR3 DNA: TGTGCCAGTAGTTTCACAGGGACCTACGAGCAGTACTTC. Its translation: CASSFTGTYEQYF.

The genes are TRBV7-9 and TRBJ2-7; TRBD2 aligns across 7 bases. The CDR3 totals 15 residues. Germline CDR1 reads SEHNR; CDR2 reads FQNEAQ (reference sequence). V dropped 5 bases and J dropped 6; count of bases not matched to a gene: 13. The CDR3 DNA follows: TGTGCCAGCAGCGAAGAGGGGACTACTGGCCCCGAGCAGTACTTC. Its translation: CASSEEGTTGPEQYF. The variable domain in full, with the rest retrieved from reference TRBV7-9 and TRBJ2-7, is DTGVSQNPRHKITKRGQNVTFRCDPISEHNRLYWYRQTLGQGPEFLTYFQNEAQLEKSRLLSDRFSAERPKGSFSTLEIQRTEQGDSAMYLCASSEEGTTGPEQYFGPGTRLTVT.